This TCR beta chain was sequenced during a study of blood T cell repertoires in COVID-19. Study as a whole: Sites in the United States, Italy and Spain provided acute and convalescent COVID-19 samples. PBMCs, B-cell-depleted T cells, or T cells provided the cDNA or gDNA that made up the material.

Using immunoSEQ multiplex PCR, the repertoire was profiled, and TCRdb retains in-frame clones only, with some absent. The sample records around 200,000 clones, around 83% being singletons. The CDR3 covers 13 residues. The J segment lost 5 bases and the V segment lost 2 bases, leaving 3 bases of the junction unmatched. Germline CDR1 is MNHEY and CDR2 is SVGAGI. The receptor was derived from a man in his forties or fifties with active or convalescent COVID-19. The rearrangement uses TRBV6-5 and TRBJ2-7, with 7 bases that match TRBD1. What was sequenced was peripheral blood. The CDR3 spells CASSYAGGHEQYF. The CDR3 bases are TGTGCCAGCAGTTACGCAGGGGGACACGAGCAGTACTTC.